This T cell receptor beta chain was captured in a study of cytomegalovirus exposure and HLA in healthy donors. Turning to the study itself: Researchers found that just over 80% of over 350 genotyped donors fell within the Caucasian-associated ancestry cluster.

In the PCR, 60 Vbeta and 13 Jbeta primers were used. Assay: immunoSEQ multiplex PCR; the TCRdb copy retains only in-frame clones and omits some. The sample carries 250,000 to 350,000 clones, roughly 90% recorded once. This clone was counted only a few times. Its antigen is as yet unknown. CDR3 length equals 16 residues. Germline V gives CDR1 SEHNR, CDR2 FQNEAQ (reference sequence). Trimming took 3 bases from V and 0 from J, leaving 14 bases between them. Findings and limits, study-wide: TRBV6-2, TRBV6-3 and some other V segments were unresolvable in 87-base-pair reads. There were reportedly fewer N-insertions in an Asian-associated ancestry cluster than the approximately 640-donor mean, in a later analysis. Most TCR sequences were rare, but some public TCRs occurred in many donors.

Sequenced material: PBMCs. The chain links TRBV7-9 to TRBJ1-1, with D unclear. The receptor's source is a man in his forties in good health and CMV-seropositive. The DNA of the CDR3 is TGTGCCAGCAGCTTCCGTCAGGTGGGCCTGAACACTGAAGCTTTCTTT. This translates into CASSFRQVGLNTEAFF.